A selection of T cell receptor beta chains follows, all from one sample in a study of a mutant IDH1 vaccine in newly diagnosed glioma. No antigen is known for these receptors. Produced via immunoSEQ multiplex PCR; TCRdb's table is partial and in-frame only. The repertoire has around 35,000 clones, roughly 83% of them found once; the top ten carry roughly 24%. The material sequenced was PBMCs, taken from a glioma patient whose treatment included an IDH1 peptide vaccine. Receptors originate from a man between 25 and 39 years old with glioma. Each CDR3 is given with its conserved first and last residue. Each record gives: J gene, clone size, D gene, V gene, CDR3 DNA, CDR3 protein. The D gene is left open where the match is weak. Size values are once, few and many counts, or a class for expanded clones, and some rows have none.

J gene: TRBJ1-1; clone size: few; D gene: -; V gene: TRBV19; CDR3 DNA: TGTGCCAGTAGTATCTCAGTCAACACTGAAGCTTTCTTT; CDR3 protein: CASSISVNTEAFF
J gene: TRBJ2-3; clone size: -; D gene: -; V gene: TRBV15; CDR3 DNA: TGTGCCACCAGCAGAGAAGTAATGGGAGTTTACACAGATACGCAGTATTTT; CDR3 protein: CATSREVMGVYTDTQYF
J gene: TRBJ2-2; clone size: -; D gene: -; V gene: TRBV19; CDR3 DNA: TGTGCCAGTAGAGAGGGATCCGCGAACACCGGGGAGCTGTTTTTT; CDR3 protein: CASREGSANTGELFF
J gene: TRBJ1-1; clone size: -; D gene: -; V gene: TRBV5-1; CDR3 DNA: TGCGCCAGCAGCCTAACCTTTGCGGGGGTTGATGAAGCTTTCTTT; CDR3 protein: CASSLTFAGVDEAFF
J gene: TRBJ2-5; clone size: -; D gene: TRBD2; V gene: TRBV5-8; CDR3 DNA: TGTGCCAGCAGCTTAGGACTAGCGGGGGGCGAAGAGACCCAGTACTTC; CDR3 protein: CASSLGLAGGEETQYF
J gene: TRBJ2-5; clone size: -; D gene: -; V gene: TRBV30; CDR3 DNA: TGTGCCTGGAGTGGAGGGGTCCAAGAGACCCAGTACTTC; CDR3 protein: CAWSGGVQETQYF
J gene: TRBJ2-5; clone size: -; D gene: TRBD1; V gene: TRBV7-9; CDR3 DNA: TGTGCCAGCAGCTTCACCTTGGGACAGGACCCGCAAGAGACCCAGTACTTC; CDR3 protein: CASSFTLGQDPQETQYF
J gene: TRBJ2-1; clone size: -; D gene: TRBD2; V gene: TRBV29-1; CDR3 DNA: TGCAGCTCACAGACTAGCGGCTACAATGAGCAGTTCTTC; CDR3 protein: CSSQTSGYNEQFF
J gene: TRBJ1-5; clone size: -; D gene: -; V gene: TRBV21-1; CDR3 DNA: TGTGCCAGCAAGAATCAGCCCCAGCATTTT; CDR3 protein: CASKNQPQHF
J gene: TRBJ1-3; clone size: -; D gene: -; V gene: TRBV11-2; CDR3 DNA: TGTGCCAGCAGCTCCGCCCCCGGACCCGGCTCTGGAAACACCATATATTTT; CDR3 protein: CASSSAPGPGSGNTIYF
J gene: TRBJ2-1; clone size: -; D gene: TRBD1; V gene: TRBV5-1; CDR3 DNA: TGCGCCAGCAGCTCAGGACAGGGGGCGCGGAGAAACAATGAGCAGTTCTTC; CDR3 protein: CASSSGQGARRNNEQFF
J gene: TRBJ2-2; clone size: -; D gene: -; V gene: TRBV19; CDR3 DNA: TGTGCCAGTTGTGTGAGGCCGGACACCGGGGAGCTGTTTTTT; CDR3 protein: CASCVRPDTGELFF
J gene: TRBJ2-7; clone size: -; D gene: TRBD1; V gene: TRBV5-4; CDR3 DNA: TGTGCCAGCAGCGGGACAGGGTTGCTATACGAGCAGTACTTC; CDR3 protein: CASSGTGLLYEQYF
J gene: TRBJ2-7; clone size: -; D gene: TRBD1; V gene: TRBV14; CDR3 DNA: TGTGCCAGCAGCCCCGGACAGGGACCTTACGAGCAGTACTTC; CDR3 protein: CASSPGQGPYEQYF
J gene: TRBJ2-5; clone size: -; D gene: TRBD2; V gene: TRBV15; CDR3 DNA: TGTGCCACCAGCAGTGATAGGACTAGACAAGAGACCCAGTACTTC; CDR3 protein: CATSSDRTRQETQYF
J gene: TRBJ2-7; clone size: -; D gene: -; V gene: TRBV5-4; CDR3 DNA: TGTGCCAGCAGCTTACAGGGTTCCGAGCAGTACTTC; CDR3 protein: CASSLQGSEQYF
J gene: TRBJ2-7; clone size: -; D gene: -; V gene: TRBV19; CDR3 DNA: TGTGCCGTTGGGGTACAGGCAGGGTACGAGCAGTACTTC; CDR3 protein: CAVGVQAGYEQYF
J gene: TRBJ1-5; clone size: -; D gene: TRBD1; V gene: TRBV28; CDR3 DNA: TGTGCCAGCCTCGGGACAGAGCATCAGCCCCAGCATTTT; CDR3 protein: CASLGTEHQPQHF
J gene: TRBJ1-2; clone size: once; D gene: -; V gene: TRBV13; CDR3 DNA: TGTGCCAGCAGCTCGATGGGGGGATTCTATGGCTACACCTTC; CDR3 protein: CASSSMGGFYGYTF
J gene: TRBJ1-5; clone size: few; D gene: -; V gene: TRBV28; CDR3 DNA: TGTGCCAGCAGACTAGACAGAACCCTAATCGGCCCCCAGCATTTT; CDR3 protein: CASRLDRTLIGPQHF
J gene: TRBJ2-7; clone size: -; D gene: -; V gene: TRBV2; CDR3 DNA: TGTGCCAGCAGTGGGGCTCCTAGGGGTTCCTACGAGCAGTACTTC; CDR3 protein: CASSGAPRGSYEQYF
J gene: TRBJ1-1; clone size: -; D gene: -; V gene: TRBV10-3; CDR3 DNA: TGTGCCATCAGTCCCGGGGAACGCACTGAAGCTTTCTTT; CDR3 protein: CAISPGERTEAFF
J gene: TRBJ2-7; clone size: -; D gene: -; V gene: TRBV28; CDR3 DNA: TGTGCCTCCCAGTTTACCAGAGACAGCTCCGGTAAGCAGTACTTC; CDR3 protein: CASQFTRDSSGKQYF
J gene: TRBJ2-7; clone size: -; D gene: -; V gene: TRBV20-1; CDR3 DNA: TGCAGTGCCGGGCCTTCCGGCGAGCAGTACTTC; CDR3 protein: CSAGPSGEQYF
J gene: TRBJ2-6; clone size: -; D gene: -; V gene: TRBV5-1; CDR3 DNA: TGCGCCAGCAGCCTACAGGTAGACTCTGGGGCCAACGTCCTGACTTTC; CDR3 protein: CASSLQVDSGANVLTF
J gene: TRBJ2-1; clone size: -; D gene: TRBD2; V gene: TRBV2; CDR3 DNA: TGTGCCAGCAGCCTAGGACTAGCGGGATGGGGGGAGCAGTTCTTC; CDR3 protein: CASSLGLAGWGEQFF
J gene: TRBJ2-1; clone size: -; D gene: -; V gene: TRBV25-1; CDR3 DNA: TGTGCCAGCAGTGAGGGTAGCTCCTACAATGAGCAGTTCTTC; CDR3 protein: CASSEGSSYNEQFF
J gene: TRBJ1-4; clone size: few; D gene: -; V gene: TRBV29-1; CDR3 DNA: TGCAGCGTCCGTTCGGGAGATGAAAAACTGTTTTTT; CDR3 protein: CSVRSGDEKLFF
J gene: TRBJ2-3; clone size: -; D gene: TRBD1; V gene: TRBV7-6; CDR3 DNA: TGTGCCAGCAGCAACCACAGGGGGCAGAGCACAGATACGCAGTATTTT; CDR3 protein: CASSNHRGQSTDTQYF
J gene: TRBJ2-5; clone size: -; D gene: TRBD2; V gene: TRBV28; CDR3 DNA: TGTGCCAGCAGTTTGACGACTAGCGGGGGGGCGTGGGAGACCCAGTACTTC; CDR3 protein: CASSLTTSGGAWETQYF
J gene: TRBJ1-5; clone size: -; D gene: -; V gene: TRBV28; CDR3 DNA: TGTGCCAGCAGTTTAAGGACACCCCACCCCAATCAGCCCCAGCATTTT; CDR3 protein: CASSLRTPHPNQPQHF
J gene: TRBJ1-1; clone size: -; D gene: -; V gene: TRBV30; CDR3 DNA: TGTGCCTGGAGTATCATCATGAACACTGAAGCTTTCTTT; CDR3 protein: CAWSIIMNTEAFF
J gene: TRBJ2-1; clone size: -; D gene: -; V gene: TRBV30; CDR3 DNA: TGTGCCTGGAAGGTCGGACGGGGTGAGCAGTTCTTC; CDR3 protein: CAWKVGRGEQFF
J gene: TRBJ1-2; clone size: -; D gene: -; V gene: TRBV5-4; CDR3 DNA: TGTGCCAGCAGCTTGGTAGGGGCGTCCCCTGTCTATGGCTACACCTTC; CDR3 protein: CASSLVGASPVYGYTF
J gene: TRBJ2-2; clone size: few; D gene: -; V gene: TRBV19; CDR3 DNA: TGTGCCAGTAGTATTTGGGGGAGTGTGGACACCGGGGAGCTGTTTTTT; CDR3 protein: CASSIWGSVDTGELFF
J gene: TRBJ2-2; clone size: -; D gene: TRBD2; V gene: TRBV27; CDR3 DNA: TGTGCCAGCAGTTTTCTAGCGGGAGCCGGGGAGCTGTTTTTT; CDR3 protein: CASSFLAGAGELFF
J gene: TRBJ1-2; clone size: -; D gene: -; V gene: TRBV6-6; CDR3 DNA: TGTGCCAGCAGGGACGGCAGTCAACTGGGCTATGGCTACACCTTC; CDR3 protein: CASRDGSQLGYGYTF
J gene: TRBJ1-5; clone size: -; D gene: TRBD1; V gene: TRBV19; CDR3 DNA: TGTGCCAGTAGTCAGTCCCGGGACAGGAGCTATAGCAATCAGCCCCAGCATTTT; CDR3 protein: CASSQSRDRSYSNQPQHF
J gene: TRBJ1-3; clone size: once; D gene: -; V gene: TRBV27; CDR3 DNA: TGTGCCAGCAGTCCTCGACAGGCCACAACACTTGGAAACACCATATATTTT; CDR3 protein: CASSPRQATTLGNTIYF
J gene: TRBJ1-6; clone size: -; D gene: -; V gene: TRBV4-1; CDR3 DNA: TGCGCCAGCAGCCAAGTTCGGGACGGAGTCTCCTATAATTCACCCCTCCACTTT; CDR3 protein: CASSQVRDGVSYNSPLHF
J gene: TRBJ2-1; clone size: -; D gene: TRBD2; V gene: TRBV7-6; CDR3 DNA: TGTGCCAGCAGCTTAGGTAGGACTAGCGGGTCCTACAATGAGCAGTTCTTC; CDR3 protein: CASSLGRTSGSYNEQFF